Presented here are 15 T cell receptor beta chains from one specimen sequenced in a study of cytomegalovirus exposure and HLA in healthy donors. Amplification used 60 Vbeta primers and 13 Jbeta primers. Profiled with immunoSEQ multiplex PCR; TCRdb holds only in-frame clones, not every one. Among approximately 84,000 clones, more than 70% were seen once, and the ten largest hold around 2.6%. Sequencing was performed on PBMCs. Receptors were obtained from a male donor in good health and CMV-seropositive.

The rearrangement joins TRBV10-2 to TRBJ2-1, with 10 bases that match TRBD2. Trimming took 8 bases from V and 6 from J; bases not matched to a gene: 7. Germline assignment: CDR1 WSHSY and CDR2 SAAADI. CDR3 length: 14 amino acids. The CDR3 DNA is TGCGCCAGCGGACAGAGCGGGAGGGCCAATGAGCAGTTCTTC. Its protein is CASGQSGRANEQFF.

The chain combines TRBV5-1 with TRBJ2-3; 15 nucleotides line up with TRBD2. From germline, CDR1 is SGHRS and CDR2 YFSETQ. The CDR3 consists of 18 residues. The V gene end was trimmed by 2 bases and the J gene end by 4 bases; junction bases not matched to a gene: 8. The CDR3 nucleotides read TGCGCCAGCAGCTTTGGACTAGCGGGAGGGCCTAGGGCAGATACGCAGTATTTT. This translates into CASSFGLAGGPRADTQYF. The full variable domain, completed using reference TRBV5-1 and TRBJ2-3, is KAGVTQTPRYLIKTRGQQVTLSCSPISGHRSVSWYQQTPGQGLQFLFEYFSETQRNKGNFPGRFSGRQFSNSRSEMNVSTLELGDSALYLCASSFGLAGGPRADTQYFGPGTRLTVL.

A note on this clone: This sample includes further DNA sequences coding for the same CDR3. The rearrangement uses TRBV7-2 and TRBJ2-7; 11 bases fit TRBD2. The CDR3 is 15 residues long. V trimming: 1 base; J trimming: 3 bases; junction bases outside the gene matches: 2. The germline CDR1 and CDR2 sequences are SGHTA and FQGNSA. The CDR3 DNA sequence: TGTGCCAGCAGCTTAGGGCTAGCGGGAGGCTACGAGCAGTACTTC. The encoded protein is CASSLGLAGGYEQYF. Variable domain in full (rest from reference TRBV7-2 and TRBJ2-7): GAGVSQSPSNKVTEKGKDVELRCDPISGHTALYWYRQSLGQGLEFLIYFQGNSAPDKSGLPSDRFSAERTGGSVSTLTIQRTQQEDSAVYLCASSLGLAGGYEQYFGPGTRLTVT.

This clone was observed a few times. The gene calls are TRBV6-5 and TRBJ2-7; D not resolved. With 4 bases removed from V and 7 bases from J, the gap between germline ends came to 11 bases. The V gene's germline CDR1 is MNHEY and CDR2 SVGAGI. The CDR3 has 12 residues. CDR3 DNA: TGTGCCAGCAGTTCTAGGATCAGAGAGCAGTACTTC. Protein product: CASSSRIREQYF.

The V gene is TRBV27, the J gene TRBJ1-1, with unresolved D. Germline V lookup: CDR1 MNHEY, CDR2 SMNVEV (reference sequence). The V end was cut by 2 bases, the J end by 0 bases, with 10 bases between. CDR3 length equals 15 residues. This chain's CDR3 is CASSLRGRVNTEAFF. CDR3 DNA: TGTGCCAGCAGTTTACGAGGCCGGGTGAACACTGAAGCTTTCTTT.

The genes are TRBV5-1 and TRBJ2-7; TRBD2 agrees at 10 bases. There are 18 residues in the CDR3. Unmatched junction bases numbered 14, after V lost 0 bases and J lost 5 bases. Germline CDR1 and CDR2: SGHRS and YFSETQ. The CDR3 loop is CASSLALGLAEMGNEQYF. In nucleotides, the CDR3 is TGCGCCAGCAGCTTGGCCCTTGGACTAGCGGAGATGGGGAACGAGCAGTACTTC.

V gene TRBV28 combines with J gene TRBJ2-7; D possibly corresponds to TRBD2 (5 bases). Trimming took 3 bases from V and 0 from J, leaving 15 bases between them. This CDR3 comprises 16 residues. CDR1 is MDHEN and CDR2 is SYDVKM in the germline V gene. In nucleotides, the CDR3 is TGTGCCAGCAGTTTTGGGCAACCGCGGGCCTCCTACGAGCAGTACTTC. It specifies CASSFGQPRASYEQYF.

This chain's CDR3 is CASSPNSGRATGELFF. The CDR3 DNA reads TGTGCCAGTAGCCCCAATAGCGGGAGGGCCACCGGGGAGCTGTTTTTT. V and J are TRBV19 and TRBJ2-2, with 11 bases lining up with TRBD2. The CDR3 loop spans 16 amino acids. Germline assignment: CDR1 LNHDA and CDR2 SQIVND (reference sequence). With 6 bases clipped from V and 4 bases from J, the junction kept 7 bases outside the gene matches.

The table lists this clone with a count of one. The gene calls are TRBV18 and TRBJ1-4; possibly TRBD1 for D (6 bases). In germline, CDR1 is KGHSH, CDR2 LQKENI. Trimming took off 1 base at V and 5 bases at J, with 8 bases between the two ends. The CDR3 is 14 residues long. CDR3 DNA sequence: TGTGCCAGCTCACCACAACAGGGAAATGAAAAACTGTTTTTT. Translation: CASSPQQGNEKLFF.

The chain has TRBV11-2 and TRBJ2-7, with D possibly matching TRBD2 (6 bases). V was cut by 3 bases and J by 2 bases, with 8 bases left in between. Looked up from germline, CDR1 is SGHAT and CDR2 is FQNNGV. The CDR3 loop spans 13 amino acids. CDR3 bases: TGTGCCAGCAGCTTTAGCGGACCCTACGAGCAGTACTTC. Translated: CASSFSGPYEQYF.

The chain combines TRBV15 with TRBJ2-3; D is undetermined. Germline V gene sequence: CDR1 LNHNV, CDR2 YYDKDF (reference sequence). V lost 0 bases, J lost 0 bases, and 4 bases lay in between. The CDR3 is 14 amino acids. Written as DNA, the CDR3 is TGTGCCACCAGCAGAGATCTGAGCACAGATACGCAGTATTTT. Its protein is CATSRDLSTDTQYF.

The chain links TRBV18 to TRBJ2-5; 12 bases are a match to TRBD2. Germline V lookup: CDR1 KGHSH, CDR2 LQKENI. This CDR3 spans 15 amino acids. Germline trimming cut 1 base from V and 4 bases from J; bases unmatched to any gene: 1. CDR3 protein: CASSPRGLAGETQYF. Written as DNA, the CDR3 is TGTGCCAGCTCACCACGGGGACTAGCGGGAGAGACCCAGTACTTC.

The chain recombines TRBV10-3 with TRBJ1-5, with a possible D match to TRBD1 (6 bases). Trimming left V 0 bases short and J 1 base short, with 13 bases between. The CDR3 spans 17 residues. The V gene's germline CDR1 is ENHRY and CDR2 SYGVKD. CDR3 loop: CAISESLRTASNQPQHF. In nucleotides, the CDR3 is TGTGCCATCAGTGAGTCGTTAAGGACAGCGAGCAATCAGCCCCAGCATTTT.

The table lists this clone with a few counts. The V gene is TRBV19, the J gene TRBJ1-1; D may be TRBD1 (6 bases). V lost 7 bases and J 0 bases, leaving 15 bases between the germline ends. Germline CDR1 and CDR2: LNHDA and SQIVND (reference sequence). The CDR3 covers 15 residues. The CDR3 region has the DNA TGTGCCAGTATCCGTCCAGGGGCTGTGAACACTGAAGCTTTCTTT. Amino acids: CASIRPGAVNTEAFF.

This clone occurred a few times. The CDR3 DNA follows: TGTGCCAGCAGTTTTGCGGAACAGGGGTACAATGAGCAGTTCTTC. It translates to CASSFAEQGYNEQFF. This rearrangement joins TRBV28 to TRBJ2-1; 7 nucleotides match TRBD1. The J segment lost 4 bases and the V segment lost 3 bases, leaving 6 bases of the junction unmatched. Germline CDR1 MDHEN, CDR2 SYDVKM. This CDR3 has 15 amino acids.